Reported below is one T cell receptor beta chain. These data originate in a study of shared clonotypes between healthy human individuals. CDR1 is SGHRS and CDR2 is YFSETQ in the germline V gene. The length of the CDR3 is 13 residues. With V trimmed by 4 bases and J by 7 bases, 7 bases remained unmatched. Only in-frame clones appear in the TCRdb table, and some are missing; sequencing was by immunoSEQ multiplex PCR. The repertoire holds around 2.1 million clones, with 90% to 96% as singletons. The V and J genes are TRBV5-1 and TRBJ2-7, with TRBD1 identical over 8 bases. Sequencing was carried out using naive CD4+ T cells sorted from blood. The subset was: CD45RA+ positively selected. The clonotype was recovered from a man in his late teens or twenties in good health. This CDR3 reads CASSQTGAREQYF. Written as DNA, the CDR3 is TGCGCCAGCAGCCAGACAGGGGCGAGGGAGCAGTACTTC. Full variable domain (rest looked up from reference TRBV5-1 and TRBJ2-7): KAGVTQTPRYLIKTRGQQVTLSCSPISGHRSVSWYQQTPGQGLQFLFEYFSETQRNKGNFPGRFSGRQFSNSRSEMNVSTLELGDSALYLCASSQTGAREQYFGPGTRLTVT.